Below, one T cell receptor beta chain is given with its context. Antigen specificity is unknown. This sample stems from a study of OX40 agonist ivuxolimab in advanced cancers. General study results and limits: Certain nonresponders likewise exhibited a low normalized T-cell clonal expansion.

Assay used: immunoSEQ multiplex PCR; TCRdb lists only in-frame clones, some missing. The sample lists roughly 8,200 clones, around 72% occurring once. Germline V gene data show CDR1 as MGHRA and CDR2 as YSYEKL. This CDR3 has 12 amino acids. Trimming shortened V by 2 bases and J by 6 bases, and 7 bases separated the two germline ends. This chain connects TRBV4-1 to TRBJ1-1; D is undetermined. This specimen consisted of CD4+ or CD8+ T cells sorted from blood, obtained in a trial of the OX40 agonist ivuxolimab. The receptor's source is an adult with an advanced solid tumor such as melanoma, head and neck, liver or kidney cancer. CDR3 sequence reads: CASSQPTAEAFF. CDR3 DNA: TGCGCCAGCAGCCAACCGACTGCTGAAGCTTTCTTT.